Reported below is one T cell receptor beta chain. The sample originates from a study of metastatic and nonmetastatic thyroid tumors. Overall study context: It was across blood and tumor or nodule tissue from malignant and benign thyroid patients that repertoires were compared.

V was trimmed by 5 bases and J by 3 bases, leaving 19 bases between them. This CDR3 region has 16 residues. Per the germline V gene, CDR1 is MNHEY and CDR2 is SMNVEV (reference sequence). TCRdb re-called the PCR reads with MiXCR. The table has roughly 14,000 clones, around a third seen once. Among the patients, none had received any treatment before thyroid surgery. The sequencing input was tumor tissue. The clonotype was recovered from a female donor with papillary thyroid cancer or a benign thyroid nodule (not recorded which). Some clones in this sample may be carry-over from other donors' samples. The V gene is TRBV27, the J gene TRBJ1-1, with D possibly TRBD1 on 5 matching bases. CDR3 nucleotide sequence: TGTGCCAGCAGTCCCGGGGGGACGGGATCGTACACTGAAGCTTTCTTT. Its protein is CASSPGGTGSYTEAFF.